This is a list of T cell receptor beta chains from one sample in a study of blood T cells in healthy people across ages. TCRdb re-called the 5' RACE reads with MiXCR, one entry per CDR3 protein. The table lists about 1.4 million distinct CDR3 sequences, roughly 60% of them singletons. The sample consisted of blood. These receptors all come from a man aged 18-30 years in good health. Both conserved end residues are part of each CDR3. A D gene is named only where the DNA matches it firmly. Expanded clones get a size class; other rows say once, few or many, or leave the size out.

j_call v_call d_call clone_size cdr3_nt cdr3_aa
TRBJ2-3 TRBV6-1 TRBD2 once TGTGCCAGCAGTCCTCTTTGGGCGGGAGGGAACACAGATACGCAGTATTTT CASSPLWAGGNTDTQYF
TRBJ2-7 TRBV29-1 TRBD2 NA TGCAGCGTCAGGACTAGCGGGATCTACGAGCAGTACTTC CSVRTSGIYEQYF
TRBJ2-7 TRBV6-5 NA few TGTGCCAGCAGTTACTCGGACCGGGACAACTACGAGCAGTACTTC CASSYSDRDNYEQYF
TRBJ2-7 TRBV6-1 TRBD1 NA TGTGCCAGCAGAGCACTTCAGCCGGGACAGGGGGCGATCGAGCAGTACTTC CASRALQPGQGAIEQYF
TRBJ2-4 TRBV4-2 TRBD2 once TGTGCCAGCAGCCAGCTAGCGGGGGAGCAAAACATTCAGTACTTC CASSQLAGEQNIQYF
TRBJ1-2 TRBV6-5 NA NA TGTGCCAGCAGCGACGGACGTCTCCCGATTATATATGGCTACACCTTC CASSDGRLPIIYGYTF
TRBJ2-3 TRBV20-1 TRBD2 NA TGCAGTGCTAGCCTCCCTACTAGCGGGGGGGACACAGATAGGCAGTATTTT CSASLPTSGGDTDRQYF
TRBJ2-7 TRBV6-2/TRBV6-3 TRBD1 NA TGTGCCAGCATCGAAGGGGGCCAGAGTGACTACGAGCAGTACTTC CASIEGGQSDYEQYF
TRBJ2-3 TRBV11-2 NA NA TGTGCCAGCAGCTTGGGCCTCTTCACTAGCACAGATACGCAGTATTTT CASSLGLFTSTDTQYF
TRBJ2-3 TRBV9 TRBD2 NA TGTGCCAGCAGCTCCCGACTAGCGGGGGGCCCAGGAGATACGCAGTATTTT CASSSRLAGGPGDTQYF
TRBJ2-4 TRBV5-1 NA NA TGCGCCAGCAGCCGGACCTGGGGAGTGGTCCCCAAAAACATTCAGTACTTC CASSRTWGVVPKNIQYF
TRBJ2-5 TRBV11-2 NA NA TGTGCCAGCAGCTTAGAAGCAGGCCTTTCAGAGACCCAGTACTTC CASSLEAGLSETQYF
TRBJ2-1 TRBV28 TRBD2 NA TGTGCCAGCAGACCAGCGGGGGGGGTGTACAATGAGCAGTTCTTC CASRPAGGVYNEQFF
TRBJ2-7 TRBV6-1 NA NA TGTGCCAGCAGTGATGAAACCTACGAGCAGTACTTC CASSDETYEQYF
TRBJ1-2 TRBV20-1 TRBD1 NA TGCAGTGCACCGCCCCGGACAGGGGAAGTCTATGGCTACACCTTC CSAPPRTGEVYGYTF
TRBJ2-7 TRBV6-5 TRBD1 NA TGTGCCAGCAGTAACCGGGACAGGGGCCACGAGCAGTACTTC CASSNRDRGHEQYF